Sequencing of this T cell receptor (beta chain) was carried out in a study of blood T cell dynamics during melanoma immunotherapy (dated by TCRdb to 2018 to 2021). Notes on the research overall: Patients with metastatic melanoma were treated with first-line pembrolizumab or nivolumab plus ipilimumab as standard of care in the United Kingdom. The training cohort consisted of consecutive patients, while an additional independent group of patients from the same centre was pooled to form an external validation set. To find early correlates of response, peripheral T cell receptor repertoires were profiled in metastatic melanoma patients before and after one cycle of checkpoint inhibitor therapy.

Every bulk PBMC sample had a fixed 350 ng of DNA loaded. TCR beta CDR3 sequences were amplified from genomic DNA using the immunoSEQ TCRb Assay kit according to manufacturer instructions. The KAPA Library Quantification Kit for Illumina platforms was used to quantify pooled libraries by qPCR. Pooled libraries were sequenced on an Illumina NextSeq 500, clustered at roughly 0.6-1.2 pM. From the authors' description of their analysis: TCR data were analyzed using immunoSEQ ANALYZER and the R LymphoSeq package. A rearrangement efficiency score was calculated as productive divided by the sum of productive and non-productive CDR3 sequences. Clonality was measured with the Gini coefficient and diversity with the Renyi index at alpha=1, compared pairwise between timepoints within each patient. In LymphoSeq, clonal relatedness was computed using an edit distance of 3, and repertoire similarity was computed using the Bhattacharyya coefficient. To classify response, a linear discriminant analysis based on week-3 changes in clonality and diversity was built with the R MASS and caret packages. The table comes from immuneACCESS by way of TCRdb, which keeps in-frame sequences with V and J called. Part of the clones is missing from these tables; in studies checked, under half for an unresolved V gene and the rest for unknown reasons. For V, J and clone size, that table is used; D and trimming come from the DNA. For this sample there are more than 9,000 clones; about 87% appear just once. The top ten clonotypes cover approximately 6.9% of the sample.

Of note for this clone: This clone's antigen is unknown. There are no base qualities to consult, and no much larger clone falls within one base.

Study-wide conclusions, independent of this receptor: Patients who later achieved disease control showed a bifurcated PBMC repertoire reorganization at W3, with increased clonality or increased diversity, unlike progressors. The relatively small sample size was acknowledged as potentially limiting generalization of the results. The study could not determine whether the T cell clones driving repertoire changes were melanoma-specific or reflected general immune activation.

V loses 4 bases, J loses 2 bases, and the germline ends lie 1 base apart. The cysteine opens and the phenylalanine closes a CDR3 of 12 amino acids. Only the CDR3 DNA is retained, 36 bases long and in frame from the first base. The germline V gene encodes CDR1 SGHDT and CDR2 YYEEEE. The sample's time point label is to be understood as: week 3, after first cycle of checkpoint inhibitor. Blood samples were taken at two points: before treatment (T0) and at week 3 (W3), which came after the first cycle of checkpoint blockade. Except for a couple of patients with rapid clinical progression, response was assessed 12 weeks after the first infusion by RECIST 1.1; disease control meant complete response, partial response or stable disease. Any patient who had received prior systemic cancer treatment, was on concomitant immunosuppressant therapy or had synchronous other active malignancies was excluded. To track both circulating cells and T cell turnover, TCR beta was sequenced from bulk PBMC as well as from plasma cell-free DNA. Lymphoprep and SepMate tubes were used to isolate PBMC from blood, and red cell lysis was then performed. QIAamp DNA Blood Mini kits were used to extract DNA from PBMC and sorted T cell subsets.

The chain is assembled from TRBV5-6 and TRBJ2-6, with the D gene too uncertain to name. The specimen was blood, collected from a patient treated with checkpoint blockade. The clonotype originates from a human donor with melanoma. The nucleotides are TGTGCCAGCAGCCCTGGGGCCAACGTCCTGACTTTC. Its translation is CASSPGANVLTF.